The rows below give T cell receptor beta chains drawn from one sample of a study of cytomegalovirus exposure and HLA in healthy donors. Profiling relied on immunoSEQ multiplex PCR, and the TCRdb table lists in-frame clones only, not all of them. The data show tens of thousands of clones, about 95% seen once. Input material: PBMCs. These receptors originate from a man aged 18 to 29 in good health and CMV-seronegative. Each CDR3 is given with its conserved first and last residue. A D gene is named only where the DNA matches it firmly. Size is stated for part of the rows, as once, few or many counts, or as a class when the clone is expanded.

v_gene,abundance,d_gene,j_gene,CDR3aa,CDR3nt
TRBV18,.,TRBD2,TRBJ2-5,CASSPRTSATQETQYF,TGTGCCAGCTCACCACGGACTAGCGCCACACAAGAGACCCAGTACTTC
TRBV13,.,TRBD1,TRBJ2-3,CASTGTGERGTQYF,TGTGCCAGCACCGGGACAGGCGAACGAGGTACGCAGTATTTT
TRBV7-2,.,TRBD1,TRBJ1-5,CASSLAGQGRPQHF,TGTGCCAGCAGCTTAGCCGGACAGGGTAGGCCCCAGCATTTT
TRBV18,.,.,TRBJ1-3,CASSPGHQANTIYF,TGTGCCAGCTCACCGGGACACCAAGCAAACACCATATATTTT
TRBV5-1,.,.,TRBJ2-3,CASSPGQNTDTQYF,TGCGCCAGCAGCCCAGGACAGAACACAGATACGCAGTATTTT
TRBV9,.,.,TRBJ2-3,CASSSLLDTQYF,TGTGCCAGCAGCTCATTACTAGATACGCAGTATTTT
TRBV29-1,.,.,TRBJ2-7,CSVGLGPYEQYF,TGCAGCGTTGGACTAGGACCCTACGAGCAGTACTTC
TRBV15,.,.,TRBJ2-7,CATSRVNLGYEQYF,TGTGCCACCAGCAGAGTCAACCTCGGCTACGAGCAGTACTTC
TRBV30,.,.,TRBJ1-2,CAWSGRYNYGYTF,TGTGCCTGGAGTGGGCGGTACAACTATGGCTACACCTTC
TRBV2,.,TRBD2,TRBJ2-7,CASSLSPLAGELYEQYF,TGTGCCAGCAGCCTCTCCCCACTAGCGGGAGAACTCTACGAGCAGTACTTC
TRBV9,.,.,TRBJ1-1,CASSGGGENTEAFF,TGTGCCAGCAGCGGTGGGGGGGAGAACACTGAAGCTTTCTTT
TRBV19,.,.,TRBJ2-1,CASMDSLSSYNEQFF,TGTGCCAGTATGGACAGCTTAAGCTCCTACAATGAGCAGTTCTTC
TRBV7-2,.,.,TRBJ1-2,CASSYLSSQTASGGGYTF,TGTGCCAGCAGCTACCTCTCATCCCAGACAGCCAGCGGAGGGGGCTACACCTTC
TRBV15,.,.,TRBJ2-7,CATSRDQGASRYEQYF,TGTGCCACCAGCAGAGATCAGGGCGCTAGTCGATACGAGCAGTACTTC
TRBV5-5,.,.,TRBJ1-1,CASSSRDKNTEAFF,TGTGCCAGCAGCTCCCGGGACAAGAACACTGAAGCTTTCTTT
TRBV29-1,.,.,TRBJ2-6,CSVVGAGANVLTF,TGCAGCGTTGTAGGGGCAGGGGCCAACGTCCTGACTTTC
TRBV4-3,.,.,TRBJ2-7,CASSQDTRAAQPYEQYF,TGCGCCAGCAGCCAAGATACTAGGGCGGCACAGCCCTACGAGCAGTACTTC
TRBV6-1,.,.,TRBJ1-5,CASSDGQGPALAQPQHF,TGTGCCAGCAGTGATGGGCAGGGGCCCGCTCTCGCTCAGCCCCAGCATTTT
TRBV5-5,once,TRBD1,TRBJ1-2,CASSFGQGLNYGYTF,TGTGCCAGCAGCTTTGGACAGGGACTTAACTATGGCTACACCTTC
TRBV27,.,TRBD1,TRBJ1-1,CASSTGGQGGGTLRF,TGTGCCAGCTCTACTGGGGGACAGGGAGGAGGGACCCTAAGGTTT
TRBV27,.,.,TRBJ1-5,CASTSGEGNQPQHF,TGTGCCAGCACCTCAGGGGAAGGCAATCAGCCCCAGCATTTT
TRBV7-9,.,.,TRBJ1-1,CASSPMNTEAFF,TGTGCCAGCAGCCCCATGAACACTGAAGCTTTCTTT
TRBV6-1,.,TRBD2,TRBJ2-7,CASRPGWDYTYEQYF,TGTGCCAGCAGGCCAGGTTGGGACTACACCTACGAGCAGTACTTC
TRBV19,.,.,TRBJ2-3,CASSPLIRDTQYF,TGTGCCAGTAGTCCCCTCATACGGGATACGCAGTATTTT
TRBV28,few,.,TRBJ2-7,CASSLLRKGIEQYF,TGTGCCAGCAGTTTATTACGGAAGGGGATCGAGCAGTACTTC
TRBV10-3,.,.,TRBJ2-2,CAISDPVGGHTGELFF,TGTGCCATCAGTGACCCCGTGGGGGGACACACCGGGGAGCTGTTTTTT
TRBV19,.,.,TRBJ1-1,CASIPLPGDERTEAFF,TGTGCCAGTATTCCCCTCCCAGGGGACGAGCGCACTGAAGCTTTCTTT
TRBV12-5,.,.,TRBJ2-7,CASGFSSVGGEYF,TGTGCTAGTGGTTTCTCATCTGTGGGCGGGGAGTACTTC
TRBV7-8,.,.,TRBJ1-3,CASSSTGLSGNTIYF,TGTGCCAGCAGCTCAACGGGACTCTCTGGAAACACCATATATTTT
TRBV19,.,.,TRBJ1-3,CASTPDRSENTIYF,TGTGCCAGTACCCCAGACAGGAGTGAAAACACCATATATTTT
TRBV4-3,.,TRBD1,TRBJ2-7,CASSPNRGIGYEQYF,TGCGCCAGCAGCCCGAACAGGGGCATTGGCTACGAGCAGTACTTC
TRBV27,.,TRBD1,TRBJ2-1,CASSLGTGSYNEQFF,TGTGCCAGCAGTTTAGGGACAGGGTCCTACAATGAGCAGTTCTTC
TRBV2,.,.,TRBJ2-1,CASSELFPDEQFF,TGTGCCAGCAGTGAGTTGTTCCCCGATGAGCAGTTCTTC
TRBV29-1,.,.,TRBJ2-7,CSVDAGGTYEQYF,TGCAGCGTTGATGCGGGCGGAACCTACGAGCAGTACTTC
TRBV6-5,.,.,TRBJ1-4,CASSYSAGLNEKLFF,TGTGCCAGCAGTTACTCGGCAGGGCTAAATGAAAAACTGTTTTTT
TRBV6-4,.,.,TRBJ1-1,CASSAEVNTEAFF,TGTGCCAGCAGCGCAGAAGTGAACACTGAAGCTTTCTTT
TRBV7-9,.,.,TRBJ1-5,CASSLGTTNQPQHF,TGTGCCAGCAGCTTAGGGACTACCAATCAGCCCCAGCATTTT
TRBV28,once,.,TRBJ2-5,CASSGGQWETQYF,TGTGCCAGCAGTGGCGGGCAGTGGGAGACCCAGTACTTC
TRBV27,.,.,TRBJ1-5,CASSLGGGRQPQHF,TGTGCCAGCAGTCTCGGGGGGGGTAGACAGCCCCAGCATTTT
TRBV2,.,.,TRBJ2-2,CASGRVAVVGELFF,TGTGCCAGCGGTAGGGTAGCGGTCGTCGGGGAGCTGTTTTTT
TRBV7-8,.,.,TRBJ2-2,CASSLVGQGMRTGELFF,TGTGCCAGCAGCTTAGTAGGGCAGGGGATGCGAACCGGGGAGCTGTTTTTT
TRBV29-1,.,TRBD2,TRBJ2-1,CSVRGTSGGRSDYNEQFF,TGCAGCGTGAGAGGGACTAGCGGGGGAAGGTCGGACTACAATGAGCAGTTCTTC
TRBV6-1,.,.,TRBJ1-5,CASIPGQHQPQHF,TGTGCCAGCATTCCCGGACAGCATCAGCCCCAGCATTTT
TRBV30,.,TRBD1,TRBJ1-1,CAWGRQGAREPNTYTEAFF,TGTGCCTGGGGCCGACAGGGGGCCCGAGAGCCAAATACTTACACTGAAGCTTTCTTT
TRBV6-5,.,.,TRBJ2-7,CASRKAEGTIYEQYF,TGTGCCAGCAGAAAGGCTGAGGGTACGATCTACGAGCAGTACTTC
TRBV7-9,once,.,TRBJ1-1,CATNLGDGRTEAFF,TGTGCCACCAACCTAGGTGATGGGAGGACTGAAGCTTTCTTT
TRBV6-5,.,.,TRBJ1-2,CASSYGGEARGYTF,TGTGCCAGCAGTTACGGGGGGGAAGCTCGCGGCTACACCTTC
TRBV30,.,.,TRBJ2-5,CAWSGQETQYF,TGTGCCTGGAGCGGGCAAGAGACCCAGTACTTC
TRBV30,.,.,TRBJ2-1,CAWNKRTTWNEQFF,TGTGCCTGGAATAAGCGAACCACCTGGAATGAGCAGTTCTTC
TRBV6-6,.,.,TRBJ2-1,CASSWAQVHSYNEQFF,TGTGCCAGCAGTTGGGCACAGGTTCACTCCTACAATGAGCAGTTCTTC
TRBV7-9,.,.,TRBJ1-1,CASSQDRWGAYTEAFF,TGTGCCAGCAGCCAAGACAGGTGGGGAGCGTACACTGAAGCTTTCTTT
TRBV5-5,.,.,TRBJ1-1,CASSPLPDGLNTEAFF,TGTGCCAGCAGCCCCCTCCCGGATGGGCTGAACACTGAAGCTTTCTTT
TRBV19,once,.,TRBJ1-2,CASRPTQGSNYGYTF,TGTGCCAGTAGACCTACTCAGGGGTCTAATTATGGCTACACCTTC